Shown below are 25 T cell receptor beta chains from a single sample sequenced in a study of post-analysis software for immune sequencing data. Whole-study results and caveats: A few TRBV segments appeared more often in patients than in controls, and TRBV5-6, TRBV5-1 and TRBV20-1 were among these.

Which antigens these TCRs recognize remains unknown. The TCR beta cDNA libraries contained unique molecular identifiers. TCRdb processed the PCR reads anew with MiXCR; each CDR3 protein has one entry. The sample includes roughly 870,000 distinct CDR3 sequences, about 57% seen only once; the top ten take 4.6%. Sample: blood. These receptor sequences come from a girl under 18 with multiple sclerosis.

This chain connects TRBV20-1 to TRBJ2-3; D not resolved. V lost 2 bases to trimming and J lost 1 base, with 13 bases between them. From germline, CDR1 is DFQATT and CDR2 SNEGSKA (reference sequence). The CDR3 is made up of 15 amino acids. This CDR3 is CSARKRRLGTDTQYF. Written as DNA, the CDR3 is TGCAGTGCTAGAAAACGCCGGCTTGGCACAGATACGCAGTATTTT.

The chain couples TRBV12-3 or TRBV12-4 to TRBJ2-1; 9 nucleotides match TRBD2. The CDR3 covers 15 residues. The junction had 11 bases not matched to a gene; V was cut back by 6 bases and J by 8 bases. Written as DNA, the CDR3 is TGTGCCAGCAGAACCGGGACTAGCTATAGCCATGAGCAGTTCTTC. As protein: CASRTGTSYSHEQFF.

This clonotype was seen once. This chain links TRBV10-3 with TRBJ2-5; TRBD2 is a possible D gene (7 bases). V lost 6 bases to trimming and J lost 3 bases, with 14 bases between them. This CDR3 comprises 14 residues. Germline lookup yields CDR1 ENHRY and CDR2 SYGVKD. The CDR3 region has the DNA TGTGCCATCAGGCACGGGGGGCGGGAAGAGACCCAGTACTTC. The encoded protein is CAIRHGGREETQYF.

The gene calls are TRBV5-6 and TRBJ1-2; D gene ambiguous. Germline V lookup: CDR1 SGHDT, CDR2 YYEEEE. The CDR3 covers 16 residues. Trimming took 0 bases from V and 4 from J, leaving 16 bases between them. The CDR3 DNA sequence: TGTGCCAGCAGCTTGGCCCGGAGGGAGCCCGTCTATGGCTACACCTTC. Amino acid sequence: CASSLARREPVYGYTF. Filled out from reference TRBV5-6 and TRBJ1-2, the complete variable domain reads DAGVTQSPTHLIKTRGQQVTLRCSPKSGHDTVSWYQQALGQGPQFIFQYYEEEERQRGNFPDRFSGHQFPNYSSELNVNALLLGDSALYLCASSLARREPVYGYTFGSGTRLTVV.

This clonotype was detected a few times. V gene TRBV10-3 combines with J gene TRBJ2-1, with TRBD2 identical over 9 bases. V trimming: 3 bases; J trimming: 9 bases; junction bases outside the gene matches: 9. Germline CDR1 reads ENHRY; CDR2 reads SYGVKD. The CDR3 consists of 15 residues. The CDR3 reads CAISDRGLATGEQFF. The CDR3 DNA sequence: TGTGCCATCAGTGATAGGGGACTAGCAACTGGTGAGCAGTTCTTC.

The chain has TRBV7-2 and TRBJ2-3; no reliable D call. CDR3 size: 15 residues. Germline CDR1 is SGHTA and CDR2 is FQGNSA. Trimming shortened V by 1 base and J by 2 bases, and 10 bases separated the two germline ends. CDR3 coding DNA: TGTGCCAGCAGCTTAGTAGGCAGCTACACAGATACGCAGTATTTT. It encodes CASSLVGSYTDTQYF.

The V gene is TRBV7-7, the J gene TRBJ2-7; TRBD2 aligns across 9 bases. V shed 1 base and J 7 bases; nucleotides not matched to a gene: 11. The germline gives CDR1 SSHAT, CDR2 FNYEAQ (reference sequence). The CDR3 runs to 16 residues. CDR3 loop: CASSLGSGGSYNEQYF. CDR3 DNA sequence: TGTGCCAGCAGCTTAGGTAGCGGGGGCTCCTACAATGAGCAGTACTTC. The whole variable domain, filled in from reference TRBV7-7 and TRBJ2-7, reads GAGVSQSPRYKVTKRGQDVTLRCDPISSHATLYWYQQALGQGPEFLTYFNYEAQPDKSGLPSDRFSAERPEGSISTLTIQRTEQRDSAMYRCASSLGSGGSYNEQYFGPGTRLTVT.

The chain has TRBV12-3 or TRBV12-4 and TRBJ2-7; D ambiguous. The closer fit of TRBJ2-5 to the DNA end suggests the J call may be wrong. The CDR3 extends over 14 amino acids. As DNA, the CDR3 is TGTGCCAGCAGTTTGGCGGCAACTAAAGAGACCCAGTACTTC. This codes for CASSLAATKETQYF.

The chain couples TRBV9 to TRBJ2-3; TRBD2 matches 9 bases. Germline CDR1 reads SGDLS; CDR2 reads YYNGEE. The CDR3 has 15 residues. The ends lost 3 bases at V and 2 bases at J; junction bases unmatched: 4. CDR3 sequence reads: CASSAGTSHTDTQYF. CDR3 bases: TGTGCCAGCAGCGCGGGGACTAGCCACACAGATACGCAGTATTTT.

V usage is TRBV7-8 and J usage is TRBJ2-7; a possible D gene is TRBD2 (6 bases). Germline V gene lookup returns CDR1 SGHVS and CDR2 FQNEAQ. Trimming cost V 3 bases and J 5 bases, with 20 bases left between them. There are 16 residues in the CDR3. In nucleotides, the CDR3 is TGTGCCAGCAGCTTCCGATCCCCCGGGAGTCGGGACGAGCAGTACTTC. This translates into CASSFRSPGSRDEQYF.

The chain uses TRBV6-1 and TRBJ2-1; the match to TRBD2 covers 16 bases. V dropped 1 base and J dropped 4; count of bases not matched to a gene: 4. The CDR3 contains 18 residues. Germline V CDR1 and CDR2: MNHNS, SASEGT. The CDR3: CASSEEGTSGRDYNEQFF. CDR3 nucleotides: TGTGCCAGCAGTGAAGAGGGGACTAGCGGGAGGGATTACAATGAGCAGTTCTTC.

This clonotype showed up just a few times. This chain links TRBV29-1 with TRBJ1-1; TRBD1 agrees at 7 bases. Trimming removed 5 bases from V and 5 bases from J; junction bases left unmatched: 8. This CDR3 contains 13 residues. CDR1 and CDR2 (germline): SQVTM, ANQGSEA. The CDR3 sequence is CSVTPGGWTEAFF. DNA of the CDR3: TGCAGCGTTACACCAGGGGGTTGGACTGAAGCTTTCTTT. The full variable domain, rest sourced from reference TRBV29-1 and TRBJ1-1, is SAVISQKPSRDICQRGTSLTIQCQVDSQVTMMFWYRQQPGQSLTLIATANQGSEATYESGFVIDKFPISRPNLTFSTLTVSNMSPEDSSIYLCSVTPGGWTEAFFGQGTRLTVV.

The V call is TRBV10-3, the J call TRBJ2-1, with 13 bases identical to TRBD2. Germline CDR1 is ENHRY and CDR2 is SYGVKD. This CDR3 has 16 amino acids. V shed 6 bases and J 5 bases; nucleotides not matched to a gene: 7. CDR3 region: CAISQPGTSGNNEQFF. DNA for the CDR3: TGTGCCATCAGCCAGCCCGGGACTAGCGGGAACAATGAGCAGTTCTTC.

The chain is built from TRBV11-2 and TRBJ2-5, with a tentative D call TRBD1 (5 bases). The germline gives CDR1 SGHAT, CDR2 FQNNGV. The V end lost 0 bases, the J end lost 2 bases, and 10 bases lay between the germline ends. CDR3 size: 15 residues. CDR3 bases: TGTGCCAGCAGCTTAGACCGACAGAGACAAGAGACCCAGTACTTC. The encoded protein is CASSLDRQRQETQYF. The variable domain in full, with the rest retrieved from reference TRBV11-2 and TRBJ2-5, is EAGVAQSPRYKIIEKRQSVAFWCNPISGHATLYWYQQILGQGPKLLIQFQNNGVVDDSQLPKDRFSAERLKGVDSTLKIQPAKLEDSAVYLCASSLDRQRQETQYFGPGTRLLVL.

Of note for this clonotype: The germline gene is not matched at one end of the junction; a read error may be the cause. This chain links TRBV20-1 with TRBJ2-7; D not certain. Germline loops: CDR1 DFQATT, CDR2 SNEGSKA (reference sequence). The CDR3 spans 12 residues. This chain's CDR3 is CSAKLGTYKQYF. In nucleotides, the CDR3 is TGCAGTGCTAAGTTAGGAACCTACAAGCAGTACTTC.

CDR3 sequence (DNA): TGTGCCAGCAGTGGGACTAGCGGGAGGGCCCTCAATGAGCAGTTCTTC. It yields the protein CASSGTSGRALNEQFF. This sequence joins TRBV12-3 or TRBV12-4 and TRBJ2-1; 16 nucleotides agree with TRBD2. V was pared by 5 bases and J by 6 bases, with 4 bases of the junction left unmatched. This CDR3 has 16 residues.

DNA of the CDR3: TGTGCCAGCAGCCGGGGCGGACAGGCCCAAGAGACCCAGTACTTC. Its protein is CASSRGGQAQETQYF. V and J are TRBV7-3 and TRBJ2-5; 7 bases map to TRBD1. V lost 5 bases and J lost 1; bases outside the gene matches: 7. The CDR3 is made up of 15 amino acids. Per the germline V gene, CDR1 is SGHTA and CDR2 is FQGTGA.

The chain joins TRBV7-9 to TRBJ2-7, with D maybe TRBD1 (5 bases). Germline V lookup: CDR1 SEHNR, CDR2 FQNEAQ (reference sequence). V gave up 5 bases and J gave up 2 bases, with 13 bases separating them. This CDR3 region has 14 residues. The CDR3 region has the DNA TGTGCCAGCAGCGCCAGGGTAGGGACCTACGAGCAGTACTTC. It yields the protein CASSARVGTYEQYF.

The chain combines TRBV5-1 with TRBJ2-7, with 12 bases aligning to TRBD2. The CDR3 is made up of 17 amino acids. Germline-derived CDR1 and CDR2 are SGHRS and YFSETQ. J was trimmed by 3 bases and V by 2 bases; bases with no gene match: 9. The CDR3 spells CASSFFRLAGVYYEQYF. The CDR3, as DNA: TGCGCCAGCAGCTTTTTTCGACTAGCGGGGGTGTACTACGAGCAGTACTTC.

The chain's CDR3 is CASRFRSLVQETQYF. CDR3 in DNA: TGTGCCAGCAGGTTTCGATCATTAGTGCAGGAGACCCAGTACTTC. The V gene is TRBV5-6, the J gene TRBJ2-5, with D uncertain. V lost 5 bases, J lost 5 bases, and 19 bases lay in between. The length of the CDR3 is 15 residues. Looked up from germline, CDR1 is SGHDT and CDR2 is YYEEEE.

The V call is TRBV7-2, the J call TRBJ2-4; 9 nucleotides align to TRBD2. With V trimmed by 1 base and J by 13 bases, 5 bases remained unmatched. The CDR3 runs to 13 residues. Germline V gene data show CDR1 as SGHTA and CDR2 as FQGNSA. The DNA of the CDR3 is TGTGCCAGCAGCTTAGGACTAGCGGCGGGACAGTACTTC. This translates into CASSLGLAAGQYF.

The chain employs TRBV20-1 and TRBJ2-3; a possible D gene is TRBD2 (5 bases). Germline CDR1 is DFQATT and CDR2 is SNEGSKA (reference sequence). Between the trimmed V and J ends, which lost 5 bases and 3 bases, there was a span of 15 bases. The CDR3 is 14 amino acids. CDR3 region: CSAQLVGETDTQYF. The CDR3 DNA follows: TGCAGTGCTCAACTAGTAGGTGAAACAGATACGCAGTATTTT.

This sequence joins TRBV9 and TRBJ2-7, with a possible D match to TRBD2 (5 bases). CDR3 length equals 14 residues. Germline V lookup: CDR1 SGDLS, CDR2 YYNGEE. Trimming removed 4 bases at V and 7 bases at J, with 18 bases between. CDR3 residues: CASSPRPRPGEQYF. The CDR3 coding sequence is TGTGCCAGCAGCCCGAGGCCACGGCCGGGAGAGCAGTACTTC.

The rearrangement links TRBV2 to TRBJ2-3; a possible D gene is TRBD1 (5 bases). Trimming pared 4 bases from V and 5 bases from J, leaving 7 bases between. Germline CDR1 reads SNHLY; CDR2 reads FYNNEI. The CDR3 contains 12 residues. CDR3 protein: CASSVGQDTQYF. The DNA of the CDR3 is TGTGCCAGCAGTGTAGGACAAGATACGCAGTATTTT.

The chain is built from TRBV6-5 and TRBJ2-5, with 11 bases identical to TRBD2. The CDR3 spans 14 residues. Germline V lookup: CDR1 MNHEY, CDR2 SVGAGI. After removal of 7 bases from V and 12 bases from J, the junction contained 13 bases not matched to a gene. The CDR3 region is CASISRASGRTKYF. DNA of the CDR3: TGTGCCAGCATCTCAAGGGCTAGCGGGAGGACGAAGTACTTC.